These 13 T cell receptor beta chains were sequenced from one sample in a study of glioma-infiltrating T cells. Amplification of TCR alpha and beta CDR3 regions from RNA used iRepertoire nested multiplex PCR. Each CDR3 protein gets one entry after TCRdb re-called the multiplex PCR reads with MiXCR. The data hold approximately 110,000 distinct CDR3 sequences, with roughly 25% observed a single time. Material for sequencing was glioma tissue, nonneoplastic brain tissue, or PBMCs (not recorded which). These receptors were taken from a human donor with low-grade glioma or glioblastoma, undergoing nonglioma brain surgery, or in good health (not recorded which).

This clonotype was detected only a few times. A single base separates this from a much larger clone, so it may be a read error. The CDR3 reads CGARGSGGIGEAFF. DNA for the CDR3: TGCGGTGCTAGAGGTTCGGGGGGTATTGGTGAAGCTTTCTTT. The V call is TRBV20-1, the J call TRBJ1-1; D perhaps matches TRBD1 (5 bases). Per germline, CDR1 DFQATT and CDR2 SNEGSKA (reference sequence). This CDR3 comprises 14 residues.

About this clonotype itself: Just one base apart from a much larger clone, this may be a read error. CDR3 residues: CASTPRRGRNTGELFF. As DNA, the CDR3 is TGCGCCAGCACCCCGAGGAGGGGCCGGAACACCGGGGAGCTGTTTTTT. This rearrangement joins TRBV4-1 to TRBJ2-2; D is possibly TRBD2 (6 bases). Trimming stripped 7 bases from V and 1 base from J, with 16 bases between. The CDR3 is 16 amino acids. In germline, CDR1 is MGHRA, CDR2 YSYEKL.

At least ten counts were recorded for this clonotype. The V and J genes are TRBV6-1 and TRBJ2-1; unclear D gene. The CDR3 has 15 amino acids. Germline assignment: CDR1 MNHNS and CDR2 SASEGT. V was clipped by 10 bases and J by 1 base, with 17 bases between them. CDR3 in amino acids: CATKGRLESYNEQFF. The CDR3, as DNA: TGTGCCACCAAAGGTAGGCTAGAATCCTACAATGAGCAGTTCTTC.

In its sample, this clonotype was seen many times. The CDR3 sequence: CATGDGNNQPQHF. CDR3 nucleotide sequence: TGTGCCACCGGTGACGGAAACAATCAGCCCCAGCATTTT. This chain uses TRBV15 with TRBJ1-5; no reliable D call. Germline V lookup: CDR1 LNHNV, CDR2 YYDKDF (reference sequence). Deletions cut 8 bases from V and 3 bases from J, with 11 bases between. The CDR3 consists of 13 residues. Supplemented by reference TRBV15 and TRBJ1-5, the full variable domain reads DAMVIQNPRYQVTQFGKPVTLSCSQTLNHNVMYWYQQKSSQAPKLLFHYYDKDFNNEADTPDNFQSRRPNTSFCFLDIRSPGLGDTAMYLCATGDGNNQPQHFGDGTRLSIL.

This clonotype has only one observation. A much larger clonotype is one base distant, so this may be a read error. CDR3 residues: CASSLLGDKQYF. DNA of the CDR3: TGTGCCAGCAGTTTATTAGGGGATAAGCAGTATTTT. The chain couples TRBV28 to TRBJ2-3; D might be TRBD1 (5 bases). CDR1 is MDHEN and CDR2 is SYDVKM in the germline V gene. This CDR3 contains 12 residues.

This clonotype turned up a few times. J is TRBJ1-1 and V is TRBV4-2; 9 nucleotides align to TRBD1. Germline CDR1 is LGHNA and CDR2 is YNFKEQ. The CDR3 runs 17 residues. J lost 0 bases, V lost 4 bases, and 9 bases had no gene match. Here the CDR3 DNA reads TGTGCCAGCAGCCGATCGACAGGGGGACCCATGAACACTGAAGCTTTCTTT. It specifies CASSRSTGGPMNTEAFF.

This clonotype occurred a few times. A clone one base away is much larger, so this may be a read error. The rearrangement uses TRBV6-2 or TRBV6-3 and TRBJ2-7; 9 nucleotides agree with TRBD2. The CDR3 runs to 17 residues. The V gene's germline CDR1 is MNHEY and CDR2 SVGEGT. CDR3 in amino acids: CASSYGPTSGPPYERYF. The CDR3 DNA reads TGTGCCAGCAGTTACGGCCCTACTAGCGGGCCCCCCTACGAGCGGTACTTC.

This clonotype was picked up many times. The rearrangement uses TRBV10-3 and TRBJ1-2, with 7 positions matching TRBD1. The CDR3 is 15 residues long. V lost 0 bases to trimming and J lost 6 bases; unmatched junction nucleotides: 7. Per the germline V gene, CDR1 is ENHRY and CDR2 is SYGVKD. CDR3 coding DNA: TGTGCCATCAGTGAGTCTATCGACAGGGTGGATGGCTACACCTTC. Residues: CAISESIDRVDGYTF.

The sample holds many counts of this clonotype. The rearrangement uses TRBV20-1 and TRBJ2-3; 9 nucleotides match TRBD2. From germline, CDR1 is DFQATT and CDR2 SNEGSKA (reference sequence). The CDR3 contains 13 residues. V was pared by 7 bases and J by 5 bases, with 7 bases of the junction left unmatched. The CDR3 nucleotides read TGCAGTGTAACTAGCGGGTTAGGAGATACGCAGTATTTT. Its protein is CSVTSGLGDTQYF.

This clonotype was observed at least ten times. The genes are TRBV2 and TRBJ1-5, with TRBD1 as a possible D gene (5 bases). V lost 6 bases to trimming and J lost 10 bases, with 10 bases between them. Germline CDR1 SNHLY, CDR2 FYNNEI. The CDR3 contains 11 residues. The CDR3 DNA reads as TGTGCCAGCAGCCGGGACGGTCCCCAGCATTTT. As protein: CASSRDGPQHF.

This clonotype was detected ten times or more. V gene TRBV28 combines with J gene TRBJ2-3; possibly TRBD1 for D (5 bases). The germline V gene encodes CDR1 MDHEN and CDR2 SYDVKM. Between the trimmed V and J ends, which lost 5 bases and 6 bases, there was a span of 15 bases. CDR3 length: 14 amino acids. CDR3 sequence (DNA): TGTGCCAGCAGTCATCAGGGTAGCAGGGATACGCAGTATTTT. This encodes CASSHQGSRDTQYF.

A note on this clonotype: The germline gene is not matched at one end of the junction; a read error may be the cause. This chain connects TRBV24-1 to TRBJ2-7, with D possibly being TRBD1 or TRBD2 (5 bases each). The CDR3 is made up of 15 amino acids. CDR1 and CDR2 from the germline V gene are KGHDR and SFDVKD. CDR3: CDTSTQGAPSNEQYF. The CDR3 region has the DNA TGTGACACCAGTACGCAGGGAGCGCCTAGTAATGAGCAGTACTTC.

Only a few counts were recorded for this clonotype. V gene TRBV11-3 combines with J gene TRBJ2-2; D perhaps matches TRBD1 (5 bases). Deletions cut 1 base from V and 5 bases from J, with 11 bases between. CDR1 and CDR2 from the germline V gene are SGHNT and YENEEA. The length of the CDR3 is 15 residues. As DNA, the CDR3 is TGTGCCAGCAGCTTAGGGACATCTAGGACCGGGGAGCTGTTTTTT. It codes for CASSLGTSRTGELFF. The full variable domain, completed using reference TRBV11-3 and TRBJ2-2, is EAGVVQSPRYKIIEKKQPVAFWCNPISGHNTLYWYLQNLGQGPELLIRYENEEAVDDSQLPKDRFSAERLKGVDSTLKIQPAELGDSAVYLCASSLGTSRTGELFFGEGSRLTVL.